The 15 T cell receptor beta chains reported below all come from one sample, sequenced in a study of T cells in Graves' hyperthyroidism and ophthalmopathy. Authors of the study amplified TCR beta CDR3 regions from RNA transcripts. An initial round of RT-PCR targeting the TCR CDR3 relied on the HTBI primer set. TCRdb used MiXCR to reprocess the multiplex PCR reads, holding one entry per CDR3 protein. Of hundreds of thousands of distinct CDR3 sequences in the sample, 15% to 18% were seen once. The specimen sequenced was blood. Source of these receptors: a woman aged 18-29 years with Graves' hyperthyroidism that later progressed to Graves' ophthalmopathy.

The gene calls are TRBV19 and TRBJ2-7; the match to TRBD1 covers 9 bases. Losses at the gene ends were 4 bases for V and 3 bases for J; bases not matched to a gene: 7. There are 15 residues in the CDR3. Per the germline V gene, CDR1 is LNHDA and CDR2 is SQIVND (reference sequence). CDR3 protein: CASSRDGTGNYEQYF. For the CDR3, the DNA is TGTGCCAGTAGTAGAGACGGGACAGGGAACTACGAGCAGTACTTC.

The chain carries TRBV28 and TRBJ1-1; D is possibly TRBD1 (5 bases). V was shortened by 2 bases and J by 7 bases, with 14 bases between the two germline ends. Germline assignment: CDR1 MDHEN and CDR2 SYDVKM. This CDR3 comprises 14 residues. CDR3 residues: CASSLGRGWSEAFF. CDR3 sequence (DNA): TGTGCCAGCAGTTTAGGGCGGGGGTGGAGTGAAGCTTTCTTT.

This clonotype was counted a few times. The CDR3 is CATRRSGANVLTF. Here the CDR3 DNA reads TGTGCCACCCGGCGCTCTGGGGCCAACGTCCTGACTTTC. J is TRBJ2-6 and V is TRBV19, with no clear D. The CDR3 covers 13 residues. V lost 10 bases and J lost 0, with 7 bases in between. CDR1 LNHDA and CDR2 SQIVND come from the germline V gene (reference sequence).

This clonotype was seen ten or more times. The chain recombines TRBV5-1 with TRBJ2-3; possible D gene TRBD1, 6 bases. Trimming left V 4 bases short and J 2 bases short, with 17 bases between. From germline, CDR1 is SGHRS and CDR2 YFSETQ. The CDR3 sequence is 16 residues long. Here the CDR3 reads CASSLGQSTATDTQYF. In nucleotides, the CDR3 is TGCGCCAGCAGCCTCGGACAGTCGACCGCCACAGATACGCAGTATTTT. Together with reference TRBV5-1 and TRBJ2-3, the CDR3 gives the full variable domain: KAGVTQTPRYLIKTRGQQVTLSCSPISGHRSVSWYQQTPGQGLQFLFEYFSETQRNKGNFPGRFSGRQFSNSRSEMNVSTLELGDSALYLCASSLGQSTATDTQYFGPGTRLTVL.

Ten or more counts support this clonotype. The genes are TRBV6-1 and TRBJ2-1; the D gene is possibly TRBD2 (6 bases). The CDR3 runs 17 residues. Germline V gives CDR1 MNHNS, CDR2 SASEGT. Between the trimmed V and J ends, which lost 5 bases and 4 bases, there was a span of 21 bases. Written as DNA, the CDR3 is TGTGCCAGCAGTAAGGACGTCGGCGGGAAAGCATACAATGAGCAGTTCTTC. It translates to CASSKDVGGKAYNEQFF.

This clonotype has at least ten counts. This chain uses TRBV11-2 with TRBJ2-7, with TRBD1 matching over 7 bases. V lost 4 bases to trimming and J lost 2 bases; unmatched junction nucleotides: 8. Germline lookup yields CDR1 SGHAT and CDR2 FQNNGV. The CDR3 has 15 residues. CDR3 sequence reads: CASSSPPGTAYEQYF. CDR3 bases: TGTGCCAGCAGCTCCCCCCCCGGGACAGCCTACGAGCAGTACTTC.

There are a few counts of this clonotype. The rearrangement joins TRBV6-2 or TRBV6-3 to TRBJ1-1; TRBD1 aligns across 8 bases. From germline, CDR1 is MNHEY and CDR2 SVGEGT. The CDR3 length is 15 residues. The trim removed 7 bases at V and 1 base at J, leaving 8 bases unmatched. CDR3 in amino acids: CASIDRGVGNTEAFF. CDR3 bases: TGTGCCAGCATCGACAGGGGTGTGGGGAACACTGAAGCTTTCTTT.

The chain is built from TRBV7-2 and TRBJ1-3; D is possibly TRBD1 (6 bases). The CDR3 is 14 residues long. V was trimmed by 5 bases and J by 5 bases, leaving 13 bases between them. The V gene's germline CDR1 is SGHTA and CDR2 FQGNSA. The CDR3, as DNA: TGTGCCAGCAGCCGACGGGACACTAGAAACACCATATATTTT. Its protein product is CASSRRDTRNTIYF.

The sample holds many counts of this clonotype. The J gene is TRBJ1-1, the V gene TRBV28, with D possibly matching TRBD1 (6 bases). The CDR3 is 17 amino acids. Trimming took off 3 bases at V and 0 bases at J, with 17 bases between the two ends. Germline V gene lookup returns CDR1 MDHEN and CDR2 SYDVKM. The CDR3 here is CASSFWWGPPMNTEAFF. CDR3 sequence (DNA): TGTGCCAGCAGTTTCTGGTGGGGGCCACCGATGAACACTGAAGCTTTCTTT.

This clonotype was seen a few times. The chain uses TRBV20-1 and TRBJ2-1; TRBD2 might be the D (6 bases). V shed 6 bases and J shed 5 bases, with 20 bases lying between them. The CDR3 loop spans 15 amino acids. Germline CDR1 and CDR2: DFQATT and SNEGSKA (reference sequence). CDR3 region: CSAPPWDWSHNEQFF. The CDR3 nucleotides read TGCAGTGCCCCCCCATGGGACTGGTCTCACAATGAGCAGTTCTTC.

This clonotype appeared many times. The chain has TRBV7-9 and TRBJ2-4, with 12 positions matching TRBD2. J lost 3 bases, V lost 1 base, and 4 bases had no gene match. The CDR3 contains 17 residues. CDR1 is SEHNR and CDR2 is FQNEAQ in the germline V gene (reference sequence). Here the CDR3 DNA reads TGTGCCAGCAGCTTAGTTCCGACTAGCGGGAGCAAAAACATTCAGTACTTC. Protein sequence: CASSLVPTSGSKNIQYF.

This chain's CDR3 is CASSEAPGSTDTQYF. In DNA, the CDR3 is TGTGCCAGCAGTGAAGCGCCAGGATCCACAGATACGCAGTATTTT. The rearrangement uses TRBV6-1 and TRBJ2-3; D remains ambiguous. V lost 0 bases and J 2 bases, leaving 9 bases between the germline ends. The length of the CDR3 is 15 residues. Germline V gene data show CDR1 as MNHNS and CDR2 as SASEGT.

Ten or more counts support this clonotype. The V and J genes are TRBV7-2 and TRBJ2-3; 8 bases agree with TRBD1. Germline values: CDR1 SGHTA, CDR2 FQGNSA. The CDR3 has 17 amino acids. V lost 1 base and J lost 4; bases outside the gene matches: 10. In DNA form, the CDR3 reads TGTGCCAGCAGCTTAGAGAGACAGGGGTGGTTACCAGATACGCAGTATTTT. It translates to CASSLERQGWLPDTQYF.

This clonotype was picked up many times. The chain couples TRBV2 to TRBJ2-7; 11 bases map to TRBD2. The CDR3 is 14 residues long. Germline V gives CDR1 SNHLY, CDR2 FYNNEI. With V trimmed by 7 bases and J by 4 bases, 6 bases remained unmatched. This chain's CDR3 is CASTTSGGGYEQYF. CDR3 nucleotide sequence: TGTGCCAGCACTACTAGCGGGGGAGGGTACGAGCAGTACTTC.

This clonotype was counted many times. This rearrangement joins TRBV28 to TRBJ2-7, with 7 bases aligning to TRBD2. Per germline, CDR1 MDHEN and CDR2 SYDVKM. Trimming at V came to 2 bases and at J to 6 bases, leaving 7 bases not matched to a gene. The CDR3 has 14 residues. CDR3 coding DNA: TGTGCCAGCAGTTTAGTGGGAGGGCCAGTCGAGCAGTACTTC. Translating it yields CASSLVGGPVEQYF.